Listed below are T cell receptor beta chains from one sample, sequenced in a study of blood T cell repertoires in COVID-19. Data came from immunoSEQ multiplex PCR; TCRdb stores just in-frame clones and leaves some out. The sample records about 280,000 clones, roughly nine tenths being singletons. Sequencing was performed on PBMCs or T cells enriched from blood (not recorded which). The receptors here all came from a woman in her sixties who had recovered from COVID-19. The CDR3 runs from the conserved cysteine through the conserved F or W. For some rows the clone size is stated as once, few or many, or as a class when expanded; others skip it.

v_call,clone_size,cdr3_aa
TRBV7-9,NA,CASSLVEQAQYF
TRBV7-2,NA,CASSSGTTQKRETQYF
TRBV21-1,NA,CASSKRTPNTEAFF
TRBV7-2,NA,CASRGGAGAMYTGELFF
TRBV5-6,NA,CASSLATVGNQPQHF
TRBV6-5,NA,CASTIKSGRQPQHF
TRBV13,NA,CASSRWGTTLAFF
TRBV6-1,NA,CASSETVTDLSTDTQYF
TRBV7-3,NA,CASSLNLAGPYNEQFF
TRBV4-1,NA,CASSHFLSGEETQYF
TRBV6-5,NA,CASRSGGPSTDTQYF
TRBV18,NA,CASSPEGEQYF
TRBV12-3/TRBV12-4,NA,CASGSTGYNEQFF
TRBV7-2,NA,CASSSSGVVYNEQFF
TRBV19,NA,CASSIGRDSKNIQYF
TRBV27,once,CASSFGRNNQPQHF
TRBV10-2,NA,CATHDDSATYGYTF
TRBV10-3,once,CAIRKDRGDSPLHF
TRBV18,NA,CASSPPGGAGSYHGYTF
TRBV27,NA,CASSSAGNNQPQHF
TRBV9,NA,CASSSVWTSGLNEQFF
TRBV5-1,NA,CASSPGRGSSYEQYF
TRBV3-1/TRBV3-2,NA,CASSQGYGLAIKETQYF
TRBV5-4,NA,CATGKGEGTGELFF
TRBV20-1,once,CSASRGQLTDTQYF
TRBV28,once,CASSQPPEMSGYGYTF
TRBV30,NA,CAWKSTGADSPLHF
TRBV12-3/TRBV12-4,NA,CASRSTARGSQHF
TRBV7-2,NA,CASSATPTGELFF
TRBV11-2,NA,CASSLGRGNQPQHF
TRBV2,NA,CASSEAIQGSGSNQPQHF
TRBV5-6,once,CASSLRGLAGEDTQYF
TRBV11-2,NA,CASSLDRNQPQHF
TRBV3-1/TRBV3-2,NA,CASSQDLGRETQYF
TRBV5-1,NA,CASSLLQGADTQYF
TRBV5-1,few,CASSLQGVDTEAFF
TRBV28,NA,CASSPRGSGDTQYF
TRBV9,few,CASSVDGTTGANVLTF
TRBV18,once,CASSPRQAATNEKLFF
TRBV5-1,NA,CASSLTRHQNTGELFF
TRBV27,NA,CASSPKRGASYEQYF
TRBV5-1,NA,CASSTKLAGELFF